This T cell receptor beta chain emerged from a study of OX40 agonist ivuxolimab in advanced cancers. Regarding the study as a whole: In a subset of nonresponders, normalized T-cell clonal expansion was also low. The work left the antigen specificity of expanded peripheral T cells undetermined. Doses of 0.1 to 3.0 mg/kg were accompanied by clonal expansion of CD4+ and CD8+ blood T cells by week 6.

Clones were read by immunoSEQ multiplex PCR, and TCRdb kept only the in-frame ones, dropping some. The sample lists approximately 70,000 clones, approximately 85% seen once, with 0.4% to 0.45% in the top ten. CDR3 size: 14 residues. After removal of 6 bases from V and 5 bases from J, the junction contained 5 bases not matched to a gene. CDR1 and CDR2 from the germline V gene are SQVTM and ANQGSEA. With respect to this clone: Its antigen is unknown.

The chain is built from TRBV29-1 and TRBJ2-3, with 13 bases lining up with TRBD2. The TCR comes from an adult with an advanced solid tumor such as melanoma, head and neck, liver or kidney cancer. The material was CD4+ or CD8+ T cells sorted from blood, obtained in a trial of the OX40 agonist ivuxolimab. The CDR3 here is CSVRTSGSLDTQYF. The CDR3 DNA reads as TGCAGCGTGCGGACTAGCGGGAGCTTAGATACGCAGTATTTT.